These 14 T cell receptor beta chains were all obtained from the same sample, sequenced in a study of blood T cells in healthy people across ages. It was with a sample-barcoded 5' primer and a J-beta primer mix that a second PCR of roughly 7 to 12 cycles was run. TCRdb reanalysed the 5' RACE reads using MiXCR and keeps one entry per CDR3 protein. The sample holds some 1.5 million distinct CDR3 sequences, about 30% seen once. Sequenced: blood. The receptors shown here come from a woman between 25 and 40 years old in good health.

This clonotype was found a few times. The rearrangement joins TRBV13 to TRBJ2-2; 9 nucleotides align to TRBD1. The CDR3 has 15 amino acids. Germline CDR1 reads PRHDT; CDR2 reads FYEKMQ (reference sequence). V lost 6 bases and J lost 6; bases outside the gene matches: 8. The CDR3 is CASSQDRGSAGELFF. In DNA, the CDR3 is TGTGCCAGCAGTCAAGACAGGGGGTCGGCCGGGGAGCTGTTTTTT.

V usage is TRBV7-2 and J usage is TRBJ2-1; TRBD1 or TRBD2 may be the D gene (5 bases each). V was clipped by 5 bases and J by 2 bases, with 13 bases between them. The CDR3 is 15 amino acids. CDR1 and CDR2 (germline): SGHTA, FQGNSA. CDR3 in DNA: TGTGCCAGCAGCGTCACGAGGGGACCCTACAATGAGCAGTTCTTC. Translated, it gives CASSVTRGPYNEQFF.

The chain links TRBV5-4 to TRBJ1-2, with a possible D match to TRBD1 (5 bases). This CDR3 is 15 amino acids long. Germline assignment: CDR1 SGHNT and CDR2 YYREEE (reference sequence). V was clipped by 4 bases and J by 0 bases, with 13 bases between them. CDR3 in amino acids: CASSKFDSPNYGYTF. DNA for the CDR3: TGTGCCAGCAGCAAATTTGACAGTCCTAACTATGGCTACACCTTC.

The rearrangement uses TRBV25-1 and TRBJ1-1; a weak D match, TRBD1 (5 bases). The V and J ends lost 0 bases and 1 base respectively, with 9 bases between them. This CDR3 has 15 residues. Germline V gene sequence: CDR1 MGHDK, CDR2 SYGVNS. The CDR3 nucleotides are TGTGCCAGCAGTGAATACGGGGGAACGAACACTGAAGCTTTCTTT. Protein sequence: CASSEYGGTNTEAFF. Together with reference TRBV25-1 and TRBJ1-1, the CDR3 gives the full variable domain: EADIYQTPRYLVIGTGKKITLECSQTMGHDKMYWYQQDPGMELHLIHYSYGVNSTEKGDLSSESTVSRIRTEHFPLTLESARPSHTSQYLCASSEYGGTNTEAFFGQGTRLTVV.

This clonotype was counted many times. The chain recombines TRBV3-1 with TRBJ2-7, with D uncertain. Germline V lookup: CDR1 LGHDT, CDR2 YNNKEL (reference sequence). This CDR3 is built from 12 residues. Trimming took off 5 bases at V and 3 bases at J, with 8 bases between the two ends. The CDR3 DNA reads TGTGCCAGCAGCTTGGGGATCTACGAGCAGTACTTC. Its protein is CASSLGIYEQYF.

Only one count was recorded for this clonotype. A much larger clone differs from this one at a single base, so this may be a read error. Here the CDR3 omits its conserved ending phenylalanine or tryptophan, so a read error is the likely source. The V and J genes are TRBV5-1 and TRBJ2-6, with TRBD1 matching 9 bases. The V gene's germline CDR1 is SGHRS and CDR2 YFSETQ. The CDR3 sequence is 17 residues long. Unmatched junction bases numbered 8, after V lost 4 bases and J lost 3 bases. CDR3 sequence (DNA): TGCGCCAGCAGCCCGAGGGGACAGGGACTTGGGGCCAACGTCCTGACTGTC. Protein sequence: CASSPRGQGLGANVLTV.

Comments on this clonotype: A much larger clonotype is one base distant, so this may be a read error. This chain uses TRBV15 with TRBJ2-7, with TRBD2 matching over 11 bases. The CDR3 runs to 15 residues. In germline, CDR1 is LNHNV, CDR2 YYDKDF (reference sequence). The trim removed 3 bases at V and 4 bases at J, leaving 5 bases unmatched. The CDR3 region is CATSSVAGGPYEQYV. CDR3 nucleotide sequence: TGTGCCACCAGCAGCGTAGCGGGGGGGCCGTACGAGCAGTACGTC.

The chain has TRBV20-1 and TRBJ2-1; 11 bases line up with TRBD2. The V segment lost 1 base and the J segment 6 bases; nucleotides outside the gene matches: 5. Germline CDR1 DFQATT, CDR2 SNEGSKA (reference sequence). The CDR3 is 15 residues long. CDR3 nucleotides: TGCAGTGCTAGAGCCTGGCTAGCGGGGGGCAATGAGCAGTTCTTC. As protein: CSARAWLAGGNEQFF.

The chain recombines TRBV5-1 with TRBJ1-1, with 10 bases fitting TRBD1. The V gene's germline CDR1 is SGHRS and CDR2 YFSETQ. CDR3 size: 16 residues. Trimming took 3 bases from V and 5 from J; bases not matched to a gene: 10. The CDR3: CASSSGQGPLLTEAFF. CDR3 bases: TGCGCCAGCAGCTCGGGACAGGGGCCCCTCCTAACTGAAGCTTTCTTT.

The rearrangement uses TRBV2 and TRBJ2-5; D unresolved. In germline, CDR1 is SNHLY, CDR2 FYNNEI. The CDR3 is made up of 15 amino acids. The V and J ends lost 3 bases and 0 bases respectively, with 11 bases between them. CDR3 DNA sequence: TGTGCCAGCAGTGACCCTCGGACGGACCAAGAGACCCAGTACTTC. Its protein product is CASSDPRTDQETQYF.

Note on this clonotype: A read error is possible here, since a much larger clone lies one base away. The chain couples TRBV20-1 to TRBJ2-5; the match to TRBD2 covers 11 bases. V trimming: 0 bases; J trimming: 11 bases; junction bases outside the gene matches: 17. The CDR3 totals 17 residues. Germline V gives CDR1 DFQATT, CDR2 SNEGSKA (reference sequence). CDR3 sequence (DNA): TGCAGTGCTAGAGAGGACTCTAGCGGGAGGAGTCGGTACGTGCAGTACTTC. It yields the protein CSAREDSSGRSRYVQYF.

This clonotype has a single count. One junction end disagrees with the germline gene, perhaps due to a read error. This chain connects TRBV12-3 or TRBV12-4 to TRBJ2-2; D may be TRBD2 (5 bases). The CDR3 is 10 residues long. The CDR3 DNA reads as TGTGCCAGTCGAGGCGGGCAGCTGTTTTTT. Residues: CASRGGQLFF.

In DNA, the CDR3 is TGCGCCAGCAGCCAAGCTGGCACTAGCGGGACTTTCTACAATGAGCAGTACTTC. It yields the protein CASSQAGTSGTFYNEQYF. The chain links TRBV4-3 to TRBJ2-1; TRBD2 aligns across 10 bases. The end of the DNA fits TRBJ2-7 better, so the J call may be wrong. Germline V gene sequence: CDR1 LGHNA, CDR2 YSLEER. CDR3 length: 18 residues.

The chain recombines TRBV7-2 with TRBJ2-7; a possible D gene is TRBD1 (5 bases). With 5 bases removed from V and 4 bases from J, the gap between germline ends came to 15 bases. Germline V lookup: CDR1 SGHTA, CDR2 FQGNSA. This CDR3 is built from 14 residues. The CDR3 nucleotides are TGTGCCAGCAGCCATGACAGACACCAGTACGAGCAGTACTTC. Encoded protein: CASSHDRHQYEQYF.